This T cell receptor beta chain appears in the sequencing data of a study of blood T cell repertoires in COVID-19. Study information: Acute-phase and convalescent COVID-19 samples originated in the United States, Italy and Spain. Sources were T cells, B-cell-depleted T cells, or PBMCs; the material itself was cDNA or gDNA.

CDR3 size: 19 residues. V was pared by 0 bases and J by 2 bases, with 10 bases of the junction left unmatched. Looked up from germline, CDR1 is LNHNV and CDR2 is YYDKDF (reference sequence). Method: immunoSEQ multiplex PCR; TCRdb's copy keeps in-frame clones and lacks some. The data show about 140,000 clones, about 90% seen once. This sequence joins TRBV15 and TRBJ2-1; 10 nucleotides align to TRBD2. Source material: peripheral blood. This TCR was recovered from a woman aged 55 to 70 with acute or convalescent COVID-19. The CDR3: CATSRDTRERGGTYNEQFF. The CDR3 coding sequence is TGTGCCACCAGCAGAGACACACGCGAGCGGGGGGGAACCTACAATGAGCAGTTCTTC.